The entry below describes one T cell receptor beta chain. Antigen unknown. This record comes from a study of vaccination and CD4 T cells after COVID-19. Turning to the study itself: Investigators took post-vaccine samples a median about 65 days after dose two, within a range of 14 to 241. The study, taken as a whole, reports: Researchers report that 304 of 307 vaccine-specific clones in convalescent patients proved spike mono-reactive. Relatively few convalescent patients and no early post-infection timepoints were analyzed.

Trimming took off 3 bases at V and 6 bases at J, with 22 bases between the two ends. The CDR3 extends over 17 amino acids. Germline-derived CDR1 and CDR2 are SEHNR and FQNEAQ (reference sequence). Treatment reported: roughly ten-day PBMC culture with coronavirus spike peptide pools or control peptides (ViraFEST assay). Once obtained from cultured CD4+ T cells, the DNA was sequenced using the Oncomine TCR Beta short-read assay. Cultures of CD4+ T cells served as the source for extracting genomic DNA. From the PCR reads, TCRdb called clonotypes with MiXCR, one entry per CDR3 protein. The table has about 17,000 distinct CDR3 sequences, 45% to 65% seen once.

J is TRBJ2-3 and V is TRBV7-9, with D perhaps TRBD1 or TRBD2 (5 bases each). Source material: CD4+ T cells from blood, cultured in vitro. This clonotype originated in a human donor who had recovered from COVID-19. This CDR3 reads CASSFSPGQGGTDTQYF. The CDR3 bases are TGTGCCAGCAGCTTCTCCCCCGGGCAGGGTGGGACGGATACGCAGTATTTT.